The 9 T cell receptor beta chains listed next were all sequenced from one sample in a study of T cells in Graves' hyperthyroidism and ophthalmopathy (dated by TCRdb to the late 2010s). Library prep was done by multiplex PCR. The run used an Illumina HiSeq 2000. Amplification of TCR beta CDR3 regions was carried out from RNA transcripts. A first-round RT-PCR of the TCR CDR3 used the HTBI primer set with the Qiagen OneStep RT-PCR kit. TCRdb reran the public reads through fastp at Q25 and MiXCR, keeping productive beta chains. Entries that share a CDR3 protein sequence are merged under the most common genes and DNA. In this sample the table shows over 200,000 distinct CDR3 sequences, 17% of which occur a single time. The ten largest account for roughly 53% of the sample. Sequences were obtained from blood. These receptor sequences come from a man aged 50 or older with Graves' hyperthyroidism.

This clonotype showed up many times. This chain uses TRBV7-9 with TRBJ1-5, with TRBD1 matching 7 bases. This CDR3 is built from 14 residues. Germline CDR1 reads SEHNR; CDR2 reads FQNEAQ (reference sequence). V lost 4 bases, J lost 3 bases, and 3 bases stayed unmatched. The CDR3 sequence: CASSSGQPNQPQHF. The CDR3 nucleotides read TGTGCCAGCAGCTCGGGACAGCCCAATCAGCCCCAGCATTTT.

This clonotype was seen a handful of times. V gene TRBV19 combines with J gene TRBJ1-1; D ambiguous. This CDR3 region has 13 residues. Germline lookup yields CDR1 LNHDA and CDR2 SQIVND (reference sequence). V lost 8 bases, J lost 0 bases, and 10 bases lay in between. CDR3 nucleotides: TGTGCCAGTTCCTACCGGGTGAACACTGAAGCTTTCTTT. Translated: CASSYRVNTEAFF.

This clonotype was observed many times. The rearrangement joins TRBV2 to TRBJ1-1; D call uncertain. Germline CDR1 reads SNHLY; CDR2 reads FYNNEI. The CDR3 length is 13 residues. Trimming took 0 bases from V and 10 from J, leaving 12 bases between them. DNA of the CDR3: TGTGCCAGCAGTGAAGCGCTTCGGGTTAGAGCTTTCTTT. Its protein is CASSEALRVRAFF.

J is TRBJ2-2 and V is TRBV29-1; a weak D match, TRBD2 (6 bases). Trimming pared 4 bases from V and 3 bases from J, leaving 12 bases between. Germline CDR1 is SQVTM and CDR2 is ANQGSEA. The CDR3 extends over 14 amino acids. CDR3 residues: CSVARREYTGELFF. The DNA for the CDR3 is TGCAGCGTTGCCCGGCGGGAATACACCGGGGAGCTGTTTTTT.

The chain carries TRBV12-3 or TRBV12-4 and TRBJ1-1; a weak D match, TRBD1 (6 bases). The V gene lost 3 bases and the J gene lost 3 bases, with 11 bases spanning the gap. This CDR3 spans 14 amino acids. CDR3 nucleotide sequence: TGTGCCAGCAGTTTGGTACAGGGTCACACTGAAGCTTTCTTT. The encoded protein is CASSLVQGHTEAFF.

CDR3 region: CASSRDGNQPQHF. The CDR3 DNA sequence: TGTGCCAGCAGCCGGGATGGCAATCAGCCCCAGCATTTT. This chain joins TRBV5-4 and TRBJ1-5, with D uncertain. The CDR3 contains 13 residues. Germline CDR1 and CDR2: SGHNT and YYREEE (reference sequence). V lost 4 bases and J lost 2, with 7 bases in between.

The rearrangement uses TRBV3-1 and TRBJ2-1; a weak D match, TRBD2 (6 bases). V gave up 4 bases and J gave up 5 bases, with 15 bases separating them. CDR3 size: 15 residues. From germline, CDR1 is LGHDT and CDR2 YNNKEL (reference sequence). The CDR3 sequence: CASSPMLAGNNEQFF. CDR3 in DNA: TGTGCCAGCAGCCCCATGCTCGCGGGAAACAATGAGCAGTTCTTC.

This clonotype was counted ten times or more. This rearrangement joins TRBV7-2 to TRBJ2-3; TRBD1 matches 10 bases. The CDR3 contains 14 residues. Trimming took 4 bases from V and 4 from J; bases not matched to a gene: 2. The germline gives CDR1 SGHTA, CDR2 FQGNSA. The CDR3 coding sequence is TGTGCCAGCAGCTCGGACAGGGGGGCAGATACGCAGTATTTT. Encoded protein: CASSSDRGADTQYF.

A note on this clonotype: At one end, the junction sequence differs from germline, possibly due to a read error. The V call is TRBV20-1, the J call TRBJ2-3; 11 nucleotides align to TRBD1. CDR1 and CDR2 from the germline V gene are DFQATT and SNEGSKA (reference sequence). The CDR3 has 13 amino acids. DNA of the CDR3: TGCAGTGCCAGGACAGGGGGCGCAGATACGCAGTGTTTT. The encoded protein is CSARTGGADTQCF.